A selection of T cell receptor beta chains follows, all from one sample in a study of blood T cell repertoires in COVID-19. The data were produced by immunoSEQ multiplex PCR, yet TCRdb's version contains in-frame clones alone and is incomplete. Found here are some 250,000 clones, about 88% of them singletons; the top ten hold approximately 5.1%. What was sequenced was peripheral blood. These TCRs come from a woman in her sixties or seventies with COVID-19, enrolled during active disease. The CDR3 runs from the conserved cysteine through the conserved F or W. The D gene is left open where the match is weak. Part of the rows lack a size; the others show once, few, many or a class for expanded clones.

>TRBJ2-7|NA|TRBD1|TRBV7-6
TGTGCCAGCAGCCACAGACAGGGGAGTGGGGGGGAGCAGTACTTC
CASSHRQGSGGEQYF
>TRBJ2-7|once|TRBD1|TRBV10-3
TGTGCCATCAGTGAGTTAGACAGGGCCTACGAGCAGTACTTC
CAISELDRAYEQYF
>TRBJ2-2|NA|TRBD2|TRBV18
TGTGCCAGCTCACAGGGGACTAGCGGGAGGGCCTTCCACACCGGGGAGCTGTTTTTT
CASSQGTSGRAFHTGELFF
>TRBJ1-5|NA|NA|TRBV5-1
TGCGCCAGCAGCTCGGACATTGTTCAGCCCCAGCATTTT
CASSSDIVQPQHF
>TRBJ2-7|NA|NA|TRBV7-8
TGTGCCAGCAGCCCCACCCTCAGGGGCAGCACCTACTACGAGCAGTACTTC
CASSPTLRGSTYYEQYF
>TRBJ1-5|NA|NA|TRBV28
TGTGCCAGCAAGGAGATCGGGAGGGGCAATCAGCCCCAGCATTTT
CASKEIGRGNQPQHF
>TRBJ1-5|NA|NA|TRBV5-4
TGTGCCAGCAGCCAAGACAGAAGCAATCAGCCCCAGCATTTT
CASSQDRSNQPQHF
>TRBJ2-5|NA|TRBD1|TRBV2
TGTGCCAGCAGAAGGGGACAGGGGTGGGGGACCCAGTACTTC
CASRRGQGWGTQYF
>TRBJ2-1|NA|TRBD2|TRBV27
TGTGCCAGCAGTTTGCGGCTAGCGGGAGGGGGCTACAATGAGCAGTTCTTC
CASSLRLAGGGYNEQFF
>TRBJ2-1|NA|TRBD1|TRBV5-4
TGTGCCAGCAGCTCCCAACAGGGGACCCGTTACAATGAGCAGTTCTTC
CASSSQQGTRYNEQFF
>TRBJ1-2|once|NA|TRBV7-9
TGTGCCAGCAGCCTGACAGGACCCTATGGCTACACCTTC
CASSLTGPYGYTF
>TRBJ2-3|NA|NA|TRBV6-6
TGTGCCAGCAGTTACTTGACAACAGATACGCAGTATTTT
CASSYLTTDTQYF
>TRBJ2-2|NA|TRBD2|TRBV29-1
TGCAGCGCTGCCGGGACTAGCTTCGGGGAGCTGTTTTTT
CSAAGTSFGELFF
>TRBJ1-1|NA|NA|TRBV6-5
TGTGCCAGCAGTTATGCCGACAGAAACACTGAAGCTTTCTTT
CASSYADRNTEAFF
>TRBJ2-5|NA|NA|TRBV27
TGTGCCAGCAGTTTGGCCAGCCAAGAGACCCAGTACTTC
CASSLASQETQYF
>TRBJ2-1|NA|TRBD2|TRBV30
TGTGCCTGGAATTGGGGGGGTAGCTCCTACAATGAGCAGTTCTTC
CAWNWGGSSYNEQFF
>TRBJ1-1|NA|TRBD1|TRBV11-2
TGTGCCAGCAGCTTGCGACAGGGGAACACTGAAGCTTTCTTT
CASSLRQGNTEAFF
>TRBJ1-4|NA|NA|TRBV28
TGTGCCAGCAGTTTCCGGGGGGGGAATGAAAAACTGTTTTTT
CASSFRGGNEKLFF
>TRBJ2-1|NA|NA|TRBV28
TGTGCCAGCAGCGAAGCGGTTTTCTACAATGAGCAGTTCTTC
CASSEAVFYNEQFF
>TRBJ2-1|NA|NA|TRBV7-9
TGTGCCAGCAGCTTATCAGGGGCAGGGAATGAGCAGTTCTTC
CASSLSGAGNEQFF
>TRBJ1-2|once|TRBD1|TRBV9
TGTGCCAGCAACGCAATGGACAGGCTCTCTGGCTACACCTTC
CASNAMDRLSGYTF
>TRBJ2-1|NA|TRBD2|TRBV27
TGTGCCAGCAGCGGGACTAGCGGGAGTAATGAGCAGTTCTTC
CASSGTSGSNEQFF
>TRBJ1-2|few|TRBD1|TRBV19
TGTGCCAGTAGATCTACAGGGGGGACGGTTCTTGGCTACACCTTC
CASRSTGGTVLGYTF
>TRBJ1-3|few|NA|TRBV5-1
TGCGCCAGCAGCTTGTTAGGACAGTCTTCTGGAAACACCATATATTTT
CASSLLGQSSGNTIYF
>TRBJ2-3|NA|TRBD2|TRBV6-1
TGTGCCAGCAGTGCCCCTGCTCGGGCTAGCGGGAGGTGGGATACGCAGTATTTT
CASSAPARASGRWDTQYF
>TRBJ2-1|NA|NA|TRBV3-1/TRBV3-2
TGTGCCAGCAGCCCACGATCCACCGGGACACGGTACAATGAGCAGTTCTTC
CASSPRSTGTRYNEQFF
>TRBJ1-5|NA|NA|TRBV19
TGTGCCAGTAGTATAGCGAGGGCGGCAAATCAGCCCCAGCATTTT
CASSIARAANQPQHF
>TRBJ2-1|NA|TRBD2|TRBV19
TGTGCCAGTAGTATGGTAGCGGGAGATGCTGAGCAGTTCTTC
CASSMVAGDAEQFF
>TRBJ1-1|NA|TRBD1|TRBV9
TGTGCCAGCAGCGTGCAGGGGGCGGGAATCACTGAAGCTTTCTTT
CASSVQGAGITEAFF
>TRBJ1-5|NA|TRBD1|TRBV15
TGTGCCACCAGCAGAGATAGACAGGGGTTTTTTAGCAATCAGCCCCAGCATTTT
CATSRDRQGFFSNQPQHF
>TRBJ2-3|NA|NA|TRBV24-1
TGTGCCACCAGTGGGGGGGGCGCAGATACGCAGTATTTT
CATSGGGADTQYF
>TRBJ1-6|NA|NA|TRBV19
TGTGCCAGTAGTAGCCAGGGGCATTCACCCCTCCACTTT
CASSSQGHSPLHF
>TRBJ2-5|NA|TRBD2|TRBV6-5
TGTGCCAGCAGGGAGGGAGGGTACCAAGAGACCCAGTACTTC
CASREGGYQETQYF
>TRBJ1-5|NA|NA|TRBV9
TGTGCCAGCAGCGTAGCGGGAAGCAATCAGCCCCAGCATTTT
CASSVAGSNQPQHF
>TRBJ1-1|once|NA|TRBV28
TGTGCCAGCAGTTTAATGGGGAGGACTGAAGCTTTCTTT
CASSLMGRTEAFF
>TRBJ2-5|few|TRBD2|TRBV6-5
TGTGCCAGCAGGACCTTAGCGGGAGATGGTGAGACCCAGTACTTC
CASRTLAGDGETQYF
>TRBJ2-7|NA|TRBD1|TRBV15
TGTGCCACCAGCAGAGTACAGGGGGAAGAGCAGTACTTC
CATSRVQGEEQYF
>TRBJ1-2|NA|NA|TRBV11-2
TGTGCCAGCAGATACCCCGTAGAATATGGCTACACCTTC
CASRYPVEYGYTF
>TRBJ2-3|NA|NA|TRBV4-1
TGCGCCAGCAGCCAAGATGGGACTAGCACAGATACGCAGTATTTT
CASSQDGTSTDTQYF
>TRBJ2-1|NA|TRBD1|TRBV5-6
TGTGCCAGCAGCTTAGGATCAGGTCAGGGGGTTAGGCAAGAGCAGTTCTTC
CASSLGSGQGVRQEQFF
>TRBJ2-5|NA|NA|TRBV5-1
TGCGCCAGCAGCTTGGCCCGACGGGAAGAGACCCAGTACTTC
CASSLARREETQYF
>TRBJ1-2|once|TRBD1|TRBV24-1
TGTGCCACCAGTGATTCGCTCTCCCTGGGAGGCAGGGGGAAAGGGGGCTACACCTTC
CATSDSLSLGGRGKGGYTF
>TRBJ1-5|NA|NA|TRBV30
TGTGCCTGGAGTACCACCCGGGTGAATCAGCCCCAGCATTTT
CAWSTTRVNQPQHF
>TRBJ2-5|once|NA|TRBV7-2
TGTGCCAGCAGCTACAAGCGGAATAGGGAGACCCAGTACTTC
CASSYKRNRETQYF
>TRBJ1-5|NA|NA|TRBV2
TGTGCCAGCAGTGATTACAGGGATATTCAGCCCCAGCATTTT
CASSDYRDIQPQHF
>TRBJ1-2|NA|TRBD1|TRBV3-1/TRBV3-2
TGTGCCAGCAGCCAAGTCTTTGGGACAGGGGGCGGAAAGGGCTATGGCTACACCTTC
CASSQVFGTGGGKGYGYTF
>TRBJ2-1|once|NA|TRBV24-1
TGTGCCACCAGTCGGGGACTTACCACCTACAATGAGCAGTTCTTC
CATSRGLTTYNEQFF
>TRBJ2-6|NA|NA|TRBV18
TGTGCCAGCTCACCAGTGGGGGCTGGTAGTGGGGCCAACGTCCTGACTTTC
CASSPVGAGSGANVLTF
>TRBJ2-2|NA|TRBD1|TRBV4-1
TGCGCCAGCAGCCAAGGTCCACAGGGGATCACCGGGGAGCTGTTTTTT
CASSQGPQGITGELFF
>TRBJ2-1|NA|TRBD2|TRBV18
TGTGCCAGCTCACGACCTCCTAGCGGGAGTTTGTACAATGAGCAGTTCTTC
CASSRPPSGSLYNEQFF
>TRBJ1-1|NA|TRBD1|TRBV7-6
TGTGCCAGCAGCTTAGGACTACAGGGGAATGTTGAAGCTTTCTTT
CASSLGLQGNVEAFF
>TRBJ1-1|NA|NA|TRBV10-3
TGTGCCTCCCGGGAGGGAGAGGGCACTGAAGCTTTCTTT
CASREGEGTEAFF
>TRBJ1-1|NA|NA|TRBV28
TGTGCCAGCACCCTGCGGAAGGAAGCTTTCTTT
CASTLRKEAFF
>TRBJ2-7|NA|TRBD1|TRBV7-3
TGTGCCAGCAGCCAAAGTGGGGGACAGGCGTACGAGCAGTACTTC
CASSQSGGQAYEQYF
>TRBJ2-5|few|TRBD1|TRBV10-3
TGTGCCATCAGATGGGACAGCCAAGAGACCCAGTACTTC
CAIRWDSQETQYF
>TRBJ2-3|few|NA|TRBV5-4
TGTGCCAGCAGCTTGGAGGGGACAGATACGCAGTATTTT
CASSLEGTDTQYF
>TRBJ2-1|NA|TRBD1|TRBV11-1
TGTGCCAGCAGCCTTTACAGGGGGGAGTACAATGAGCAGTTCTTC
CASSLYRGEYNEQFF